This T cell receptor beta chain was sequenced in a study of CD8+CD57+ T cells in acquired aplastic anemia. In patients chosen for sequencing, flow cytometry had shown CD8+CD57+ cell expansion. Germline assignment: CDR1 MNHNS and CDR2 SASEGT. The J segment lost 6 bases and the V segment lost 4 bases, leaving 6 bases of the junction unmatched. The CDR3 length is 15 residues. The table lists this clonotype with many counts. It was genomic DNA that served as the template for profiling TCR beta VDJ and CDR3. TCRdb reanalysed the reads using MiXCR and keeps one entry per CDR3 protein. The sample shows fewer than 200,000 distinct CDR3 sequences, less than 50% of them seen only once.

The receptor was isolated from a human donor with aplastic anemia. Source material: sorted CD4+, CD8+, or CD8+CD57+ T cells (not recorded which) from PBMCs. The J gene is TRBJ2-3, the V gene TRBV6-1, with TRBD1 matching over 11 bases. CDR3 nucleotide sequence: TGTGCCAGCAGTGCGGGACAGGGGGGGCTGGATACGCAGTATTTT. It specifies CASSAGQGGLDTQYF.